This paragraph reports one T cell receptor beta chain. The data belong to a study of radiation and T cells in renal cell carcinoma. Across the study: Nephrectomy followed 15 Gy stereotactic body radiation by 4 weeks.

Sample time point: baseline pretreatment blood. The treatment here: 15 Gy SBRT to primary tumor, nephrectomy 4 weeks later. Repertoires were generated with immunoSEQ multiplex PCR, while TCRdb's copy carries only in-frame clones and drops some. The sample holds about 95,000 clones, less than 90% seen once. The TCR sequence derives from a man over 45 with renal cell carcinoma. Material: blood, obtained from a patient whose treatment included radiotherapy and nephrectomy.

CDR3 bases: TGTGCCAGCAGTTTATCCAAACTCGATATTGGGAGCTATGGCTACACCTTC. Encoded protein: CASSLSKLDIGSYGYTF. V gene TRBV27 combines with J gene TRBJ1-2; no definite D call. The ends were cut back, 0 bases at V and 4 bases at J, with 18 bases in the middle. This CDR3 comprises 17 residues. CDR1 and CDR2 (germline): MNHEY, SMNVEV (reference sequence).